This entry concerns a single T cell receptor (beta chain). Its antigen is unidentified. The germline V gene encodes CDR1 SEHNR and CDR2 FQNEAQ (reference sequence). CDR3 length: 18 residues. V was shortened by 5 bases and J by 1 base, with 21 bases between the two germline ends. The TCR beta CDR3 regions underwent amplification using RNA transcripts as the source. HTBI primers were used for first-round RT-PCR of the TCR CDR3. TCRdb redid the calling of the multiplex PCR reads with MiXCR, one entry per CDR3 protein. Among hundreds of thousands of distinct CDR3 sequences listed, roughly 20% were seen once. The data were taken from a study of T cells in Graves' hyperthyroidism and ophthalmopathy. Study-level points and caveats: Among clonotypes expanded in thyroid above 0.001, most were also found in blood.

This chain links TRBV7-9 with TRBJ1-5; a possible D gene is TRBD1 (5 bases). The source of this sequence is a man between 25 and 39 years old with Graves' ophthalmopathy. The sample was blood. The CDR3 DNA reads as TGTGCCAGCAGCCCGAGAGGAGGGGCAGGAGGGAGCAATCAGCCCCAGCATTTT. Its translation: CASSPRGGAGGSNQPQHF.